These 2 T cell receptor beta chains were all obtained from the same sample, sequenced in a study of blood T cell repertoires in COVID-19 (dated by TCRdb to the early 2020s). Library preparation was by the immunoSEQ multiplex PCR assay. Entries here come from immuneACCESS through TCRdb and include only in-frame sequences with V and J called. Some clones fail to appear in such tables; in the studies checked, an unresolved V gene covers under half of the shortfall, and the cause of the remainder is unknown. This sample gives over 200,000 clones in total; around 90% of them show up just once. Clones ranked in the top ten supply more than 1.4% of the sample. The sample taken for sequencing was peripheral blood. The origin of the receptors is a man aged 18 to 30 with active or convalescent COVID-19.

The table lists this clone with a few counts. The CDR3 spells CASAQGGSPNSPLHF. CDR3 DNA sequence: TGTGCCAGCGCCCAGGGGGGATCTCCTAATTCACCCCTCCACTTT. The chain uses TRBV3-1 (or the pseudogene TRBV3-2) and TRBJ1-6; TRBD1 matches at 7 bases. There are 15 residues in the CDR3. Per germline, CDR1 LGHDT and CDR2 YNNKEL (reference sequence). The junction had 10 bases not matched to a gene; V was cut back by 8 bases and J by 6 bases.

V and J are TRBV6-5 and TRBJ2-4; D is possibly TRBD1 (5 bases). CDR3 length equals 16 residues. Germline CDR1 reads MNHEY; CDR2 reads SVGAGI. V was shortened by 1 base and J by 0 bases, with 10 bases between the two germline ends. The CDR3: CASSYLGPIAKNIQYF. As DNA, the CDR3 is TGTGCCAGCAGTTACTTGGGGCCAATAGCCAAAAACATTCAGTACTTC.